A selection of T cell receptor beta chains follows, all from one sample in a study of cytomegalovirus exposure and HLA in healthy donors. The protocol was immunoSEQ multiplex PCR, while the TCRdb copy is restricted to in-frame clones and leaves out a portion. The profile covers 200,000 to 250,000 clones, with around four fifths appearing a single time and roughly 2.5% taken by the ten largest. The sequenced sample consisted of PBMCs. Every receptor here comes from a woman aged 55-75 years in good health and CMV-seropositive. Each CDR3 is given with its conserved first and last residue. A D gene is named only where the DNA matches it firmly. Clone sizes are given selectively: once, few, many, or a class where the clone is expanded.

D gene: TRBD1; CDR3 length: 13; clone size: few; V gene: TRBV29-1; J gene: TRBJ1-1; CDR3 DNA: TGCAGCGTTCAGGCCACAGGGGGTACTGAAGCTTTCTTT; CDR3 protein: CSVQATGGTEAFF
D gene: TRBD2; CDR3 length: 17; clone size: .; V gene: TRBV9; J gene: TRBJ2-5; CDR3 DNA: TGTGCCAGCAGCGTAGGGCTAGCGGGGGTATACCAAGAGACCCAGTACTTC; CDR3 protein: CASSVGLAGVYQETQYF
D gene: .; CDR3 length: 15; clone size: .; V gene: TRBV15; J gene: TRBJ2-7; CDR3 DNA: TGTGCCACCAGCAGAACTTCGACCGCCGGGGACGAGCAGTACTTC; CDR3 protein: CATSRTSTAGDEQYF
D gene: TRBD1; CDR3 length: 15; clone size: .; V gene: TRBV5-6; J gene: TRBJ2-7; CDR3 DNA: TGTGCCAGCAGCCGTTCCGGGACAGGAACGTACGAGCAGTACTTC; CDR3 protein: CASSRSGTGTYEQYF
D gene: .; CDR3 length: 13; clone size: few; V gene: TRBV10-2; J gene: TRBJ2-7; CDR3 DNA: TGCGCCAGCCAAAGTGGGGATAGGGGCGAGCAGTACTTC; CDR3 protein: CASQSGDRGEQYF
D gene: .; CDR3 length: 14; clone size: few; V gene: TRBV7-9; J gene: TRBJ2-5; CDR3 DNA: TGTTCCAGCAGCTTGTTCGGGTCCCAAGAGACCCAGTACTTC; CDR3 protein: CSSSLFGSQETQYF
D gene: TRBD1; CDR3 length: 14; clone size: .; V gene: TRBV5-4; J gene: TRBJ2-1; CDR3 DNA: TGTGCCAGCAGCCTACAGGGGACCCACAATGAGCAGTTCTTC; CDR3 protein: CASSLQGTHNEQFF
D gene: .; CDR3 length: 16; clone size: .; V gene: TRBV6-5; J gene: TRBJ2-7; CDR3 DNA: TGTGCCAGCAGTTATGGAGGCCCGGACAGCGCCTACGAGCAGTACTTC; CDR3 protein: CASSYGGPDSAYEQYF
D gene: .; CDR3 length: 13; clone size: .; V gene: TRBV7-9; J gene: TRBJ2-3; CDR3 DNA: TGTGCCAGCAGCTTAGCGGCTGCTGATACGCAGTATTTT; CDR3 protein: CASSLAAADTQYF
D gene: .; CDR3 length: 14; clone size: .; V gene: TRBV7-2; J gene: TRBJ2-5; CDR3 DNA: TGTGCCAGCAGCCCCGATCGGGTTCAAGAGACCCAGTACTTC; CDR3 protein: CASSPDRVQETQYF
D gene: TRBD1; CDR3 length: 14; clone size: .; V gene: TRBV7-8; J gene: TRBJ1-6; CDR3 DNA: TGTGCCAGCAGCTTAGCCAGGGGGGATTCACCCCTCCACTTT; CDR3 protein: CASSLARGDSPLHF
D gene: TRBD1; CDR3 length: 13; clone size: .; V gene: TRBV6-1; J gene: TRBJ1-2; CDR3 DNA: TGTGCCAGCAGTGGGCAGGGGGCCCTAGGCTACACCTTC; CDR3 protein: CASSGQGALGYTF
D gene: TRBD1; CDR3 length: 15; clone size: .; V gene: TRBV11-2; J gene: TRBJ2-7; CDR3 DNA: TGTGCCAGCAGCTTAGAGGGACAGGGGTATTACGAGCAGTACTTC; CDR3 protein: CASSLEGQGYYEQYF
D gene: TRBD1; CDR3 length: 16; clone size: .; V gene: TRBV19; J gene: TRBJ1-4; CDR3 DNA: TGTGCCAGTAGTCTTCCTCCCGGGACAGGGGTGGAAAAACTGTTTTTT; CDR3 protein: CASSLPPGTGVEKLFF
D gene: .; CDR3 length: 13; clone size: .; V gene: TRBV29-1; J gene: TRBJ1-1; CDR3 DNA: TGCAGCGCCGTAACTCTAATGAACACTGAAGCTTTCTTT; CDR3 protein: CSAVTLMNTEAFF
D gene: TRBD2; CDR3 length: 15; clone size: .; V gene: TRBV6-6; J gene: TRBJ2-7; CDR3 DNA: TGTGCCAGCAGTAAGACTAGCGGGGAGCCCTACGAGCAGTACTTC; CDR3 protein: CASSKTSGEPYEQYF
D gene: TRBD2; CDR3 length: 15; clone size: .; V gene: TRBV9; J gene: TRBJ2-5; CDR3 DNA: TGTGCCAGCAGCCCATGGACTAGCGGGCAAGAGACCCAGTACTTC; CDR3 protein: CASSPWTSGQETQYF
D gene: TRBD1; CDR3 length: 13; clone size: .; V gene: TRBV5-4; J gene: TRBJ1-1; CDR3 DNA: TGTGCCAGCAGCTTGAGTCCGGGACAGGGGGCTTTCTTT; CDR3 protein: CASSLSPGQGAFF
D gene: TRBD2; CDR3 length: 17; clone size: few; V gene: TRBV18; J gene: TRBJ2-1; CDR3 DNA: TGTGCCAGCTCACCACCGAGCTCTAGCGGGAGTAGGAATGAGCAGTTCTTC; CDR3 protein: CASSPPSSSGSRNEQFF
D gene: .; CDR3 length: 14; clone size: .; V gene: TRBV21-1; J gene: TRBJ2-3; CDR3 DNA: TGTGCCAGCAGCAAAGGGCCAGGCACAGATACGCAGTATTTT; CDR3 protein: CASSKGPGTDTQYF
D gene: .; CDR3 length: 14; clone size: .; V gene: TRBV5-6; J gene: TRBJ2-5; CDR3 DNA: TGTGCCAGCAGCCGACTGCCCCCGTTGCAGACCCAGTACTTC; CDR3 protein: CASSRLPPLQTQYF
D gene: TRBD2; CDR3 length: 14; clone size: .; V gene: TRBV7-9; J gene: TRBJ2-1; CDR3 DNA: TGTGCCACCCTAGGGACTAGCGGGAACAATGAGCAGTTCTTC; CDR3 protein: CATLGTSGNNEQFF
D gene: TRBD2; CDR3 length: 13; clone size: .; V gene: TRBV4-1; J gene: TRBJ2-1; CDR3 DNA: TGCGCCAGCAGCCGACGACTAGCCAATGAGCAGTTCTTC; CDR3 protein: CASSRRLANEQFF
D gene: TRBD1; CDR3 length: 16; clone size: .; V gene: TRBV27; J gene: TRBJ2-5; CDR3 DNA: TGTGCCAGCAGTTCCGGTAGGGGGCGAGTTCAAGAGACCCAGTACTTC; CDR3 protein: CASSSGRGRVQETQYF
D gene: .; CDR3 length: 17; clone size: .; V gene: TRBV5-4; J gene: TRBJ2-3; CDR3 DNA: TGTGCCAGCAGCTTGTTTATCCGAACAGTGAGCACAGATACGCAGTATTTT; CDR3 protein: CASSLFIRTVSTDTQYF
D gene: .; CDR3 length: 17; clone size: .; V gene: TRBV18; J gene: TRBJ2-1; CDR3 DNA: TGTGCCAGCTCACCCCTCCTATGGCGGGGCGCCTACAATGAGCAGTTCTTC; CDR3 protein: CASSPLLWRGAYNEQFF
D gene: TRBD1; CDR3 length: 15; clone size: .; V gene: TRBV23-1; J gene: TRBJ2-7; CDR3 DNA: TGCGCCAGCACTCCCTCAAGACAGGGACCCCACGAGCAGTACTTC; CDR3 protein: CASTPSRQGPHEQYF
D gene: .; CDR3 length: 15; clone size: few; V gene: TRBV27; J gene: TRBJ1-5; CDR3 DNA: TGTGCCAGCAGTTTATCGTCTGCTTCGGGTCAGCCCCAGCATTTT; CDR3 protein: CASSLSSASGQPQHF
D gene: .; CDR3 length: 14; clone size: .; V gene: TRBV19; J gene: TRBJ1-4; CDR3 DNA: TGTGCCAGTAGCTTGTCAGGGCACAGGGAAAAACTGTTTTTT; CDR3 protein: CASSLSGHREKLFF
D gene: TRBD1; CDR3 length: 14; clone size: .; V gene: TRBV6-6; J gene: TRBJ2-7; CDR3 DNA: TGTGCCAGCGGGCTTCCGGGACAGGCCTACGAGCAGTACTTC; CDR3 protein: CASGLPGQAYEQYF
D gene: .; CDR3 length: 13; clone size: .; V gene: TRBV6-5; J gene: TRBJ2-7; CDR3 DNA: TGTGCCAGCAGCACCCAGGGGAGCCACGAGCAGTACTTC; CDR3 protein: CASSTQGSHEQYF
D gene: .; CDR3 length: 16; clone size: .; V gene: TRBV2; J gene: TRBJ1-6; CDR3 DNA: TGTGCCAGCAGCGACCGTGCGAGACAGGTTGCTTCACCCCTCCACTTT; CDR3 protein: CASSDRARQVASPLHF
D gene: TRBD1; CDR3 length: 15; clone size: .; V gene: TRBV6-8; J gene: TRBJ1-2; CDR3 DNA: TGTGCCAGCATTGTGGACAGGGGGTTAACTAATGGCTACACCTTC; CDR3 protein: CASIVDRGLTNGYTF
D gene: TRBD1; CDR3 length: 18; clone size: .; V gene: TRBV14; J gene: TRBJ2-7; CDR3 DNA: TGTGCCAGCAGCCAACAACTCCCTGGGGCAGGGGGACGCTACGAGCAGTACTTC; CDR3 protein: CASSQQLPGAGGRYEQYF
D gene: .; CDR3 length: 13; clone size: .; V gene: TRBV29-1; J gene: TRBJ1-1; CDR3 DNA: TGCAGCGTCGCAACCGACATGAACACTGAAGCTTTCTTT; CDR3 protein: CSVATDMNTEAFF
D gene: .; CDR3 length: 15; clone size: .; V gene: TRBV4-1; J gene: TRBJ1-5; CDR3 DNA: TGCGCCAGCAGCCAAGGCAGGGTTAGCAATCAGCCCCAGCATTTT; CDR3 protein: CASSQGRVSNQPQHF
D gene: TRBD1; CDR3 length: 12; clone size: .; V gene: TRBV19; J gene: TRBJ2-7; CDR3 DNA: TGTGCCAGCGGACAGGGGATCTACGAGCAGTACTTC; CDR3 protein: CASGQGIYEQYF
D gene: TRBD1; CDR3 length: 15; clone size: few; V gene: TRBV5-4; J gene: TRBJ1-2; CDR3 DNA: TGTGCCAGCAGGGACGGACAGGGTGGGACCTATGGCTACACCTTC; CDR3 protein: CASRDGQGGTYGYTF
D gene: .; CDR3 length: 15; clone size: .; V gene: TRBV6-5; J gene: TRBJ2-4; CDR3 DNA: TGTGCCAGCAGTTACTCTAGTGTAGCCAAAAACATTCAGTACTTC; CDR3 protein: CASSYSSVAKNIQYF
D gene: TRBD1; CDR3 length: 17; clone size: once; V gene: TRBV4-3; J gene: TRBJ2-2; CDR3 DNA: TGCGCCAGCAGCCAAAATGACAGGGGGCATGGGACCGGGGAGCTGTTTTTT; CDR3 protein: CASSQNDRGHGTGELFF
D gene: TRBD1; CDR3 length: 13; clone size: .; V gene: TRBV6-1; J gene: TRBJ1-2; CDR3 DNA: TGTGCCAGCAGGGAAGGGACAGACTATGGCTACACCTTC; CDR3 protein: CASREGTDYGYTF
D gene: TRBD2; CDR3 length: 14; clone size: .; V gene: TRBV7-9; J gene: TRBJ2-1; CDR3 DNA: TGTGCCAGCATTCCTAGCGGGCTCTACAATGAGCAGTTCTTC; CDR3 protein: CASIPSGLYNEQFF
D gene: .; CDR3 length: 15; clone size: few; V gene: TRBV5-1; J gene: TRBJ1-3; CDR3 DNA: TGCGCCAGCAGCCCTCGGGGGGCGAGTGGAAACACCATATATTTT; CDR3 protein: CASSPRGASGNTIYF
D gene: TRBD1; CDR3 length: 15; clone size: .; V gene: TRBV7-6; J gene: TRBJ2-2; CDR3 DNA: TGTGCCAGCAGCCAACCAGGGACAGAAAGCGGGGAGCTGTTTTTT; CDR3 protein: CASSQPGTESGELFF
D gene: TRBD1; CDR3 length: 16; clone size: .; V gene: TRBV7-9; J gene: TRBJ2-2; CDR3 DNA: TGTTCCAGCAGCTTACCCAGAACAGGGGCCACCGGGGAGCTGTTTTTT; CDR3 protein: CSSSLPRTGATGELFF